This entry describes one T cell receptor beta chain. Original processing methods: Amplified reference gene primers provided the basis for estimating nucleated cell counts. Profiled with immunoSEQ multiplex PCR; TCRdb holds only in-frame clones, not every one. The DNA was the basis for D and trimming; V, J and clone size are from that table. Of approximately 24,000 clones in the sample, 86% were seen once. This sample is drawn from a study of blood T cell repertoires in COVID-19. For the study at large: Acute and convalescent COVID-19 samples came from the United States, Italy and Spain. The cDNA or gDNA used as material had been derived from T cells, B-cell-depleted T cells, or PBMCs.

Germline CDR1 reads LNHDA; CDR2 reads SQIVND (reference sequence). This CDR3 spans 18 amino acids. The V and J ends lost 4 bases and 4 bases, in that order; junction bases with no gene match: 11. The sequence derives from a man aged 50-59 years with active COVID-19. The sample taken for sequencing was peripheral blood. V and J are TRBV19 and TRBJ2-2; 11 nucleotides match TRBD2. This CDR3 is CASSKVLAGALSTGELFF. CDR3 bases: TGTGCCAGTAGTAAAGTACTAGCGGGAGCCTTGAGCACCGGGGAGCTGTTTTTT.